This T cell receptor (beta chain) comes out of a study of human T cells and chemical hapten exposure. TCRdb called the RACE reads again in MiXCR, with one record for every CDR3 protein. The table shows tens of thousands of distinct CDR3 sequences, with 8.5% to 9% occurring only once. V dropped 2 bases and J dropped 0 bases, with 5 bases sitting between them. Germline loops: CDR1 KGHSH, CDR2 LQKENI. The CDR3 contains 14 residues. This clonotype showed up just a few times. Time point of the sample: patch test 2, 6 weeks after DPC sensitization. Treatment noted: therapeutic diphenylcyclopropenone sensitization with weekly scalp DPC.

The specimen was whole blood, collected in connection with sensitization to the hapten diphenylcyclopropenone (DPC). This receptor was taken from a woman aged 45-65 years with alopecia areata. Some clones in this sample may be carry-over from other donors' samples. The chain links TRBV18 to TRBJ1-3; unclear D gene. The CDR3: CASSPDRSGNTIYF. The CDR3, as DNA: TGTGCCAGCTCACCAGATCGCTCTGGAAACACCATATATTTT.